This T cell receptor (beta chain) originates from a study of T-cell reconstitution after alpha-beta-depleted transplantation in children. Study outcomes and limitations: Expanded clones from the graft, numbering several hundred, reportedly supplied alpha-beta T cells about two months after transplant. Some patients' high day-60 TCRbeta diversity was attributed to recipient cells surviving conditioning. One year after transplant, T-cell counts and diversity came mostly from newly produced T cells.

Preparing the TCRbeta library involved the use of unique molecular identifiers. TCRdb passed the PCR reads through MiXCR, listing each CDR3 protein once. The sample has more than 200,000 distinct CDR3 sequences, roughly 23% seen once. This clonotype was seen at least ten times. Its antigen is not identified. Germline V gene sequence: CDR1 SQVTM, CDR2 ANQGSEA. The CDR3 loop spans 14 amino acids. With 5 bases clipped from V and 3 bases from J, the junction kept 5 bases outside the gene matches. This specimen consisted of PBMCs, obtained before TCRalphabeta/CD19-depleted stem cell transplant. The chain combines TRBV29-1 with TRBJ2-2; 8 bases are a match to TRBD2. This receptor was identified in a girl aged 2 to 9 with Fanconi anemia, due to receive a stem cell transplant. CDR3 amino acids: CSVKAGGDTGELFF. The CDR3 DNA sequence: TGCAGCGTTAAGGCGGGAGGCGACACCGGGGAGCTGTTTTTT.